The clone carrying this TCR beta chain was seen a handful of times. This sample stems from a study of T cells after yellow fever vaccination. Whole-study findings and limits: There was a possibility that FACS-sorted repertoires contained abundant clonotypes contaminating from the bulk population.

Trimming took off 4 bases at V and 5 bases at J, with 18 bases between the two ends. The CDR3 consists of 15 residues. The germline CDR1 and CDR2 sequences are SEHNR and FQNEAQ (reference sequence). 5'RACE template switching added a universal primer site and UMIs to TCR cDNA. TCRdb used MiXCR to reprocess the 5' RACE reads, holding one entry per CDR3 protein. This sample yields roughly 85,000 distinct CDR3 sequences, of which less than 15% are seen a single time; 20% to 25% belongs to the top ten. The clonotype originates from a young man who received the YFV17D yellow fever vaccine. This chain uses TRBV7-9 with TRBJ2-7; D might be TRBD1 (5 bases). The source was CD8+ T cells not binding an NS4B(214-222) dextramer, sorted from PBMCs, collected about 21 days after the first yellow fever vaccination. CDR3 sequence: CASSSPAQGKNEQYV. The CDR3 bases are TGTGCCAGCAGCTCCCCTGCGCAGGGAAAAAACGAGCAGTACGTC.